The 30 T cell receptor beta chains below were found in one sample sequenced in a study of T-cell memory formation after mild COVID-19. A single record per CDR3 protein comes from TCRdb applying MiXCR to the 5' RACE reads. The sample contains more than 400,000 distinct CDR3 sequences, approximately 18% of which appear only once. Sequencing was carried out using PBMCs or a T cell subset sorted from them (not recorded which). The source is an adult woman who had mild COVID-19 (a few samples of this study predate the infection). Cell type and time point are not known.

The table lists this clonotype with many counts. The chain uses TRBV6-1 and TRBJ2-5; 12 nucleotides match TRBD2. CDR1 and CDR2 (germline): MNHNS, SASEGT. V lost 6 bases to trimming and J lost 1 base; unmatched junction nucleotides: 3. The CDR3 runs to 15 residues. CDR3: CASSLTSGSQETQYF. The CDR3, as DNA: TGTGCCAGCAGCTTGACTAGCGGGAGCCAAGAGACCCAGTACTTC.

The chain links TRBV7-2 to TRBJ2-1; 9 nucleotides agree with TRBD1. CDR1 SGHTA and CDR2 FQGNSA come from the germline V gene. The trim removed 3 bases at V and 2 bases at J, leaving 5 bases unmatched. The CDR3 extends over 16 amino acids. In DNA form, the CDR3 reads TGTGCCAGCAGCTTCACAGGGGGCATGGCCTACAATGAGCAGTTCTTC. Amino acid sequence: CASSFTGGMAYNEQFF.

The V and J genes are TRBV15 and TRBJ2-1; 9 nucleotides line up with TRBD1. Germline CDR1 reads LNHNV; CDR2 reads YYDKDF (reference sequence). The CDR3 has 16 amino acids. Trimming took 2 bases from V and 5 from J; bases not matched to a gene: 7. The CDR3 region is CATSRQGTGSDNEQFF. DNA for the CDR3: TGTGCCACCAGCAGACAGGGGACAGGGTCGGACAATGAGCAGTTCTTC.

This clonotype was counted between two and nine times. The V call is TRBV10-3, the J call TRBJ2-1; 7 bases are shared with TRBD2. V lost 2 bases and J lost 4; bases outside the gene matches: 5. The CDR3 is 15 residues long. Germline-derived CDR1 and CDR2 are ENHRY and SYGVKD. CDR3 nucleotide sequence: TGTGCCATCAGTGAGGCGGGCGGGAGATACAATGAGCAGTTCTTC. It yields the protein CAISEAGGRYNEQFF.

The chain uses TRBV6-5 and TRBJ2-5; TRBD2 might be the D (5 bases). Germline V gives CDR1 MNHEY, CDR2 SVGAGI. V lost 5 bases, J lost 5 bases, and 21 bases lay in between. The length of the CDR3 is 16 residues. This CDR3 is CASSMTWSRRRETQYF. CDR3 coding DNA: TGTGCCAGCAGTATGACTTGGTCTCGCCGGAGGGAGACCCAGTACTTC.

The DNA of the CDR3 is TGTGCCAGCAGCTTGGGGACAGGTCAAGTCGGCTACACCTTC. This sequence encodes CASSLGTGQVGYTF. This chain uses TRBV5-6 with TRBJ1-2; 7 nucleotides match TRBD1. There are 14 residues in the CDR3. CDR1 and CDR2 (germline): SGHDT, YYEEEE. The junction had 7 bases not matched to a gene; V was cut back by 0 bases and J by 8 bases.

This sequence joins TRBV29-1 and TRBJ2-5; 9 nucleotides agree with TRBD1. Germline V CDR1 and CDR2: SQVTM, ANQGSEA. Trimming at V came to 6 bases and at J to 3 bases, leaving 8 bases not matched to a gene. The length of the CDR3 is 14 residues. In nucleotides, the CDR3 is TGCAGCGTCCGAAACAGGGGGCTGGAAGAGACCCAGTACTTC. Amino acid sequence: CSVRNRGLEETQYF.

This clonotype has more than one count but fewer than ten. The chain recombines TRBV9 with TRBJ1-2; possible D gene TRBD1, 5 bases. The V end lost 3 bases, the J end lost 7 bases, and 16 bases lay between the germline ends. The CDR3 runs to 14 residues. The germline V gene has CDR1 SGDLS and CDR2 YYNGEE. CDR3 in amino acids: CASSGYSWGRGYTF. The CDR3 region has the DNA TGTGCCAGCAGCGGATACAGTTGGGGCCGTGGCTACACCTTC.

This clonotype was found a few times. The gene calls are TRBV12-3 or TRBV12-4 and TRBJ2-3; unclear D gene. V was pared by 6 bases and J by 0 bases, with 13 bases between. The CDR3 length is 15 residues. DNA of the CDR3: TGTGCCAGCAGCTATGCTGGCCCCAGCACAGATACGCAGTATTTT. Encoded protein: CASSYAGPSTDTQYF.

There are a few counts of this clonotype. The chain joins TRBV7-6 to TRBJ1-1, with D possibly TRBD1 on 5 matching bases. The V end lost 1 base, the J end lost 1 base, and 13 bases lay between the germline ends. Germline-derived CDR1 and CDR2 are SGHVS and FNYEAQ. The CDR3 is 16 residues long. The CDR3 here is CASSLGGVVRNTEAFF. The CDR3 DNA reads as TGTGCCAGCAGCTTAGGGGGGGTGGTAAGGAACACTGAAGCTTTCTTT.

The V and J genes are TRBV12-3 or TRBV12-4 and TRBJ1-1; 7 bases line up with TRBD1. V was clipped by 5 bases and J by 11 bases; unmatched bases: 11. This CDR3 comprises 13 residues. CDR3 bases: TGTGCCAGCAGTCCCAGACAGGGACAACGGGCTTTCTTT. This codes for CASSPRQGQRAFF.

The chain recombines TRBV12-3 or TRBV12-4 with TRBJ1-2; D call uncertain. V was shortened by 2 bases and J by 2 bases, with 9 bases between the two germline ends. The CDR3 runs 14 residues. Here the CDR3 reads CASSLRRNNYGYTF. CDR3 DNA: TGTGCCAGCAGTTTAAGACGGAACAACTATGGCTACACCTTC.

The chain joins TRBV7-2 to TRBJ2-4, with TRBD2 matching over 7 bases. Germline CDR1 is SGHTA and CDR2 is FQGNSA. The CDR3 spans 16 residues. J gave up 11 bases and V 3 bases, and 16 bases lay outside the gene matches. The CDR3 region has the DNA TGTGCCAGCAGCTTGGACACAAGGACTAGAGGGAGTGTTCAGTACTTC. Translated: CASSLDTRTRGSVQYF.

V is TRBV6-6 and J is TRBJ2-1; D unresolved. The CDR3 is made up of 13 amino acids. Trimming shortened V by 6 bases and J by 5 bases, and 11 bases separated the two germline ends. Germline CDR1 and CDR2: MNHNY and SVGAGI (reference sequence). CDR3: CASRKRPHNEQFF. Here the CDR3 DNA reads TGTGCCAGCAGGAAACGGCCTCACAATGAGCAGTTCTTC.

This clonotype showed up just a few times. J is TRBJ2-3 and V is TRBV7-9, with TRBD1 identical over 7 bases. CDR1 and CDR2 from the germline V gene are SEHNR and FQNEAQ (reference sequence). With V trimmed by 4 bases and J by 5 bases, 6 bases remained unmatched. This CDR3 contains 14 residues. The CDR3 region is CASSSRGHGDTQYF. CDR3 nucleotides: TGTGCCAGCAGCTCTAGGGGGCATGGAGATACGCAGTATTTT. The whole variable domain, remainder taken from reference TRBV7-9 and TRBJ2-3, is DTGVSQNPRHKITKRGQNVTFRCDPISEHNRLYWYRQTLGQGPEFLTYFQNEAQLEKSRLLSDRFSAERPKGSFSTLEIQRTEQGDSAMYLCASSSRGHGDTQYFGPGTRLTVL.

This sequence joins TRBV29-1 and TRBJ1-1; a possible D gene is TRBD1 (5 bases). The CDR3 spans 13 residues. V was clipped by 4 bases and J by 0 bases, with 9 bases between them. In germline, CDR1 is SQVTM, CDR2 ANQGSEA. The CDR3 loop reads CSVGRDVNTEAFF. CDR3 in DNA: TGCAGCGTTGGTAGGGACGTGAACACTGAAGCTTTCTTT.

This clonotype was counted many times. J is TRBJ2-7 and V is TRBV11-2; 7 bases are a match to TRBD2. With 8 bases clipped from V and 5 bases from J, the junction kept 15 bases outside the gene matches. The V gene's germline CDR1 is SGHAT and CDR2 FQNNGV. The CDR3 extends over 15 amino acids. The DNA of the CDR3 is TGTGCCAGCCATAGGGGACTACCGGGATACGACGAGCAGTACTTC. This codes for CASHRGLPGYDEQYF.

This clonotype has only a few counts. The chain joins TRBV11-2 to TRBJ2-1; maybe TRBD1 (5 bases). V gave up 2 bases and J gave up 7 bases, with 12 bases separating them. This CDR3 spans 14 amino acids. Looked up from germline, CDR1 is SGHAT and CDR2 is FQNNGV. The CDR3 region has the DNA TGTGCCAGCAGCTTAACCCAGGGAAAGAATGAGCAGTTCTTC. Its protein is CASSLTQGKNEQFF.

The J gene is TRBJ2-2, the V gene TRBV12-3 or TRBV12-4, with 10 bases lining up with TRBD1. The trim removed 6 bases at V and 7 bases at J, leaving 20 bases unmatched. The CDR3 is 19 residues long. CDR3 protein: CASSTSPGTGAAMGGELFF. CDR3 DNA sequence: TGTGCCAGCAGCACCTCCCCCGGGACAGGGGCCGCGATGGGCGGGGAGCTGTTTTTT.

This clonotype came up a few times. The genes are TRBV6-6 and TRBJ2-3; unclear D gene. CDR1 and CDR2 from the germline V gene are MNHNY and SVGAGI (reference sequence). The CDR3 spans 13 residues. Trimming removed 1 base from V and 7 bases from J, with 9 bases in between. As DNA, the CDR3 is TGTGCCAGCAGTTACTATGCGGCAAATACGCAGTATTTT. Translation gives CASSYYAANTQYF.

This clonotype was counted a few times. V gene TRBV4-3 combines with J gene TRBJ2-7; possible D gene TRBD2, 6 bases. V was trimmed by 0 bases and J by 0 bases, leaving 12 bases between them. This CDR3 contains 16 residues. Looked up from germline, CDR1 is LGHNA and CDR2 is YSLEER. The CDR3 nucleotides are TGCGCCAGCAGCCAAGATAGGGACTTGATCTCCTACGAGCAGTACTTC. Its translation is CASSQDRDLISYEQYF.

The chain joins TRBV5-6 to TRBJ2-7, with 9 nucleotides matching TRBD2. With V trimmed by 4 bases and J by 3 bases, 8 bases remained unmatched. Germline-derived CDR1 and CDR2 are SGHDT and YYEEEE. The CDR3 contains 15 residues. The CDR3 region has the DNA TGTGCCAGCAGCCCCCTCGGGACTAGCAACTACGAGCAGTACTTC. Amino acids: CASSPLGTSNYEQYF.

This clonotype was recorded many times. The chain recombines TRBV9 with TRBJ2-1, with TRBD1 matching 10 bases. The germline gives CDR1 SGDLS, CDR2 YYNGEE. V was clipped by 4 bases and J by 7 bases; unmatched bases: 8. CDR3 length equals 15 residues. The CDR3 DNA reads as TGTGCCAGCAGCCCTACGGGACAGGGGAGGAATGAGCAGTTCTTC. This sequence encodes CASSPTGQGRNEQFF. Filled out from reference TRBV9 and TRBJ2-1, the complete variable domain reads DSGVTQTPKHLITATGQRVTLRCSPRSGDLSVYWYQQSLDQGLQFLIQYYNGEERAKGNILERFSAQQFPDLHSELNLSSLELGDSALYFCASSPTGQGRNEQFFGPGTRLTVL.

In this sample, this clonotype turned up a few times. The V gene is TRBV9, the J gene TRBJ2-7; possible D gene TRBD1, 6 bases. This CDR3 is 18 amino acids long. Germline V lookup: CDR1 SGDLS, CDR2 YYNGEE. V lost 4 bases and J 1 base, leaving 24 bases between the germline ends. The CDR3 region is CASSPQTPGTHLSYEQYF. The CDR3 bases are TGTGCCAGCAGCCCCCAAACCCCCGGGACACATCTTTCCTACGAGCAGTACTTC.

The chain joins TRBV18 to TRBJ2-2; no definite D call. V dropped 0 bases and J dropped 6 bases, with 11 bases sitting between them. The length of the CDR3 is 15 residues. Germline V lookup: CDR1 KGHSH, CDR2 LQKENI. The CDR3 reads CASSPPQFRAGELFF. The CDR3 DNA is TGTGCCAGCTCACCACCGCAGTTCCGCGCCGGGGAGCTGTTTTTT. The whole variable domain, filled in from reference TRBV18 and TRBJ2-2, reads NAGVMQNPRHLVRRRGQEARLRCSPMKGHSHVYWYRQLPEEGLKFMVYLQKENIIDESGMPKERFSAEFPKEGPSILRIQQVVRGDSAAYFCASSPPQFRAGELFFGEGSRLTVL.

V gene TRBV4-2 combines with J gene TRBJ2-7; TRBD1 matches at 9 bases. The J segment lost 2 bases and the V segment lost 0 bases, leaving 14 bases of the junction unmatched. Germline CDR1 reads LGHNA; CDR2 reads YNFKEQ. This CDR3 contains 19 residues. The chain's CDR3 is CASSQDVNRDRGFPYEQYF. As DNA, the CDR3 is TGTGCCAGCAGCCAAGATGTTAACCGAGACAGGGGGTTCCCCTACGAGCAGTACTTC.

The chain recombines TRBV20-1 with TRBJ2-7; D gene unclear. V was pared by 0 bases and J by 0 bases, with 12 bases between. There are 15 residues in the CDR3. Per germline, CDR1 DFQATT and CDR2 SNEGSKA (reference sequence). CDR3 sequence: CSARDLGRSSYEQYF. The CDR3 DNA sequence: TGCAGTGCTAGAGATTTAGGTAGAAGCTCCTACGAGCAGTACTTC.

The gene calls are TRBV12-3 or TRBV12-4 and TRBJ2-2; 12 bases align to TRBD2. The CDR3 loop spans 17 amino acids. V was clipped by 0 bases and J by 7 bases; unmatched bases: 6. The CDR3 sequence is CASSLAVGLAGLGELFF. Here the CDR3 DNA reads TGTGCCAGCAGTTTAGCAGTAGGACTAGCGGGACTCGGGGAGCTGTTTTTT.

This rearrangement joins TRBV2 to TRBJ2-7, with D possibly called TRBD1 or TRBD2 (5 bases each). Trimming took off 8 bases at V and 2 bases at J, with 13 bases between the two ends. Looked up from germline, CDR1 is SNHLY and CDR2 is FYNNEI. The CDR3 has 13 amino acids. The CDR3 coding sequence is TGTGCCAGCGGGGCGGGCGTGCCCTACGAGCAGTACTTC. Residues: CASGAGVPYEQYF.

This clonotype was found a few times. An end of the junction does not agree with germline; a read error may underlie this. The V and J genes are TRBV14 and TRBJ2-1; D is possibly TRBD1 (6 bases). The CDR3 is 15 amino acids. Germline V lookup: CDR1 SGHDN, CDR2 FVKESK. The CDR3 protein is CASSQMGARYSEQFF. The CDR3 nucleotides read TGTGCCAGCAGCCAAATGGGGGCGCGGTACAGTGAGCAGTTCTTC.